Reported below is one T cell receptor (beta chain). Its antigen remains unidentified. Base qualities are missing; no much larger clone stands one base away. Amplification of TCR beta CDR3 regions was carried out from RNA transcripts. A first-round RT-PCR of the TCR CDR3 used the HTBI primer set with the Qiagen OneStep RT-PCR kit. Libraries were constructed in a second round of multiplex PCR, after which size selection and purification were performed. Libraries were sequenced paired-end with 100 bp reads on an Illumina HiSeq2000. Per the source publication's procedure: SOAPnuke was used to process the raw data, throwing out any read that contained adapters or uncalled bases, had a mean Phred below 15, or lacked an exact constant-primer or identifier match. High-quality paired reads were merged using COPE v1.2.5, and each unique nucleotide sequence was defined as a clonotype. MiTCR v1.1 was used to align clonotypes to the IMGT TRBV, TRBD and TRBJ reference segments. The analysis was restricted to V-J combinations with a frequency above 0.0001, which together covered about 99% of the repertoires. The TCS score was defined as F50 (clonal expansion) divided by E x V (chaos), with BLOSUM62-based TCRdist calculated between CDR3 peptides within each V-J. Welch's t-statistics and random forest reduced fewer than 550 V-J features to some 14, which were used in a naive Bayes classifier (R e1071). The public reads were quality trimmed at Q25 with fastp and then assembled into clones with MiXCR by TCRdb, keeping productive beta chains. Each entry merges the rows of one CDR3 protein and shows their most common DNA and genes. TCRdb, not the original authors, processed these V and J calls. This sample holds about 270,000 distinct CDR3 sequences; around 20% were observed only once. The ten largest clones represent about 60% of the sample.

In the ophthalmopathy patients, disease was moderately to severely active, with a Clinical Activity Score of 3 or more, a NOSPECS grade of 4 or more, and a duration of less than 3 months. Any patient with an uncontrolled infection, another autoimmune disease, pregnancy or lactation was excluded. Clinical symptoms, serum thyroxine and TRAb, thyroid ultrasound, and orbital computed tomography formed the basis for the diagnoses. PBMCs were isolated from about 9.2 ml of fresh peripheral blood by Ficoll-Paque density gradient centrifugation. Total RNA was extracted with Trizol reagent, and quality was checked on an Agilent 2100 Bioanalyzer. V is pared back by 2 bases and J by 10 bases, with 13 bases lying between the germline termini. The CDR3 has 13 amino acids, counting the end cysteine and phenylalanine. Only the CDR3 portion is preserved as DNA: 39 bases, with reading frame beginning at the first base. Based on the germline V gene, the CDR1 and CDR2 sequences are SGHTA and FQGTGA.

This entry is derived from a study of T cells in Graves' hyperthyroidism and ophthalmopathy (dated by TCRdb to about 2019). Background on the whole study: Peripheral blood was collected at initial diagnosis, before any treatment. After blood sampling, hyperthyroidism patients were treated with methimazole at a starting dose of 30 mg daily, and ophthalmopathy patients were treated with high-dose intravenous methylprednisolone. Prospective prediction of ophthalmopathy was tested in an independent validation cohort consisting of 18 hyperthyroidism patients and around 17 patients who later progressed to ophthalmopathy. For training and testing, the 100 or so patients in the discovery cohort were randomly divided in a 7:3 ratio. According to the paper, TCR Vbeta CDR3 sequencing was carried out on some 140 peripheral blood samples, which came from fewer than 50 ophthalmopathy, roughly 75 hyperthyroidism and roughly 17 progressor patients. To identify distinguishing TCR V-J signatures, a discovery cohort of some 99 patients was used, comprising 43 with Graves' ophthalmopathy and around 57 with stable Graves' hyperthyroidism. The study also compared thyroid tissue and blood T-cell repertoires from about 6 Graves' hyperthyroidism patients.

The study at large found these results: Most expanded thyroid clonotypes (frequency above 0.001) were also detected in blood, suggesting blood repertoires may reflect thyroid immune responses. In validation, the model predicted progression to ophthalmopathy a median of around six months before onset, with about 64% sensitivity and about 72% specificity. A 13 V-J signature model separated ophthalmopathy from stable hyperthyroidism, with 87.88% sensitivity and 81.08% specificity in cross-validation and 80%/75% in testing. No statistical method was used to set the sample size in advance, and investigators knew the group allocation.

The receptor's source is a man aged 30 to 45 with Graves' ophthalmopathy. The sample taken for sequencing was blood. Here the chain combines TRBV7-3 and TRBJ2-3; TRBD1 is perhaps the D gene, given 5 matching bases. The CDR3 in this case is CASSLGATGPQYF. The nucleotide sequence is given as TGTGCCAGCAGCTTAGGGGCTACCGGGCCGCAGTATTTT.